This T cell receptor beta chain derives from a study of cytomegalovirus exposure and HLA in healthy donors. Primers: 60 Vbeta forward and 13 Jbeta reverse. Profiling relied on immunoSEQ multiplex PCR, and the TCRdb table lists in-frame clones only, not all of them. The profile shows 200,000 to 250,000 clones, around 83% of them singletons. The CDR3 has 15 residues. Germline V gives CDR1 MNHEY, CDR2 SVGAGI. V was cut by 0 bases and J by 0 bases, with 3 bases left in between. The sequencing input was PBMCs. The sequence was collected from a girl between 10 and 17 years old in good health and CMV-seronegative. The V gene is TRBV6-5, the J gene TRBJ1-6; D unresolved. The CDR3 protein is CASSYSFSYNSPLHF. As DNA, the CDR3 is TGTGCCAGCAGTTACTCCTTCTCCTATAATTCACCCCTCCACTTT.